These 21 T cell receptor beta chains came from one sample sequenced in a study of blood T cell repertoires in COVID-19 (dated by TCRdb to 2018 to 2021). Library preparation was by the immunoSEQ multiplex PCR assay. The table comes from immuneACCESS by way of TCRdb, which keeps in-frame sequences with V and J called. Part of the clones is missing from these tables; in studies checked, under half for an unresolved V gene and the rest for unknown reasons. This sample comprises around 250,000 clones, roughly 88% of them detected only once. The ten largest clones capture approximately 2% of the sample. The material sequenced was PBMCs or T cells enriched from blood (not recorded which). These TCRs come from a woman in her forties or fifties who had recovered from COVID-19.

The chain employs TRBV28 and TRBJ2-1; 7 bases agree with TRBD1. The trim removed 7 bases at V and 3 bases at J, leaving 12 bases unmatched. This CDR3 is built from 16 residues. Per the germline V gene, CDR1 is MDHEN and CDR2 is SYDVKM. The CDR3: CASTPQGEPYYNEQFF. DNA of the CDR3: TGTGCCAGCACCCCTCAGGGGGAGCCGTACTACAATGAGCAGTTCTTC.

V usage is TRBV12-2 and J usage is TRBJ2-5; the D call in the table, TRBD2, was not verified against the DNA. TRBV12-2 is given as a pseudogene. CDR3 length: 22 residues. CDR3 sequence reads: CASRLVQGLSGRAIALTETQYF. In DNA, the CDR3 is TGTGCAAGTCGCTTAGTCCAAGGGCTGAGCGGGAGGGCCATTGCGTTAACAGAGACCCAGTACTTC.

The chain uses TRBV4-2 and TRBJ2-1, with D perhaps TRBD1 (5 bases). The CDR3 sequence is 15 residues long. Germline-derived CDR1 and CDR2 are LGHNA and YNFKEQ. V lost 0 bases and J 6 bases, leaving 12 bases between the germline ends. CDR3 sequence reads: CASSQDRAQSNEQFF. DNA for the CDR3: TGTGCCAGCAGCCAAGACAGGGCTCAAAGCAATGAGCAGTTCTTC.

This chain connects TRBV5-6 to TRBJ2-7, with unresolved D. V lost 4 bases and J lost 4, with 12 bases in between. The CDR3 contains 13 residues. Germline V gene lookup returns CDR1 SGHDT and CDR2 YYEEEE. CDR3 sequence reads: CASSQTRHYEQYF. In DNA form, the CDR3 reads TGTGCCAGCAGCCAGACGAGACATTACGAGCAGTACTTC.

The rearrangement uses TRBV2 and TRBJ2-2, with 12 bases matching TRBD1. The germline gives CDR1 SNHLY, CDR2 FYNNEI. This CDR3 contains 17 residues. The V segment lost 4 bases and the J segment 8 bases; nucleotides outside the gene matches: 11. The chain's CDR3 is CASSVIGGQGAGGELFF. The CDR3 region has the DNA TGTGCCAGCAGTGTTATCGGGGGACAGGGGGCTGGAGGGGAGCTGTTTTTT.

This chain links TRBV7-2 with TRBJ2-3, with 10 bases that match TRBD2. V was pared by 2 bases and J by 2 bases, with 7 bases of the junction left unmatched. In germline, CDR1 is SGHTA, CDR2 FQGNSA. CDR3 size: 17 residues. The CDR3 reads CASSLSASGGSTDTQYF. CDR3 DNA sequence: TGTGCCAGCAGCTTATCGGCTAGCGGGGGTTCCACAGATACGCAGTATTTT.

CDR3 sequence: CASSLDRAKDTQYF. DNA for the CDR3: TGCGCCAGCAGCTTGGACAGGGCTAAAGATACGCAGTATTTT. The chain joins TRBV5-1 to TRBJ2-3, with D perhaps matching TRBD1 (6 bases). The V end lost 0 bases, the J end lost 5 bases, and 10 bases lay between the germline ends. The CDR3 runs to 14 residues. CDR1 is SGHRS, CDR2 YFSETQ, per germline.

This clone is a singleton in its sample. The rearrangement uses TRBV3-1 (or the pseudogene TRBV3-2) and TRBJ1-2, with TRBD1 as a possible D gene (6 bases). V was trimmed by 9 bases and J by 6 bases, leaving 11 bases between them. The CDR3 consists of 11 residues. Germline V lookup: CDR1 LGHDT, CDR2 YNNKEL (reference sequence). CDR3 bases: TGTGCCAGTACCTCAGGGGATGGCTACACCTTC. Protein sequence: CASTSGDGYTF.

The chain combines TRBV6-5 with TRBJ1-2, with TRBD1 as a possible D gene (5 bases). The CDR3 extends over 13 amino acids. Germline-derived CDR1 and CDR2 are MNHEY and SVGAGI. V was cut by 4 bases and J by 4 bases, with 10 bases left in between. The CDR3 loop is CASSSGQRYGYTF. Written as DNA, the CDR3 is TGTGCCAGCAGTTCAGGGCAACGCTATGGCTACACCTTC.

This clone was picked up one time. The J gene is TRBJ1-2, the V gene TRBV7-2, with D possibly matching TRBD1 (5 bases). The CDR3 covers 16 residues. Trimming took 3 bases from V and 0 from J, leaving 14 bases between them. Germline CDR1 and CDR2: SGHTA and FQGNSA. CDR3 amino acids: CASSLGGTASNYGYTF. CDR3 bases: TGTGCCAGCAGCTTGGGGGGGACGGCCTCTAACTATGGCTACACCTTC.

This clone was counted once. The V gene is TRBV5-1, the J gene TRBJ2-7; 11 bases agree with TRBD2. This CDR3 is built from 14 residues. Germline V gene lookup returns CDR1 SGHRS and CDR2 YFSETQ. The junction had 2 bases not matched to a gene; V was cut back by 4 bases and J by 2 bases. CDR3 DNA: TGCGCCAGCAGCAAGACTAGCGGGACCTACGAGCAGTACTTC. It encodes CASSKTSGTYEQYF.

This chain connects TRBV19 to TRBJ1-5, with D unclear. Per the germline V gene, CDR1 is LNHDA and CDR2 is SQIVND (reference sequence). The CDR3 runs 17 residues. With 5 bases removed from V and 0 bases from J, the gap between germline ends came to 17 bases. The CDR3 nucleotides read TGTGCCAGTAGTTGGGCAGGTGAAGTATATAGCAATCAGCCCCAGCATTTT. It translates to CASSWAGEVYSNQPQHF.

The chain combines TRBV7-6 with TRBJ1-2, with 8 nucleotides matching TRBD1. J gave up 6 bases and V 5 bases, and 5 bases lay outside the gene matches. The germline V gene encodes CDR1 SGHVS and CDR2 FNYEAQ. The CDR3 is 13 amino acids. The CDR3 is CASSRTGSNGYTF. For the CDR3, the DNA is TGTGCCAGCAGCAGGACAGGGTCGAATGGCTACACCTTC.

The chain recombines TRBV2 with TRBJ1-1; D gene ambiguous. The V gene's germline CDR1 is SNHLY and CDR2 FYNNEI. V lost 7 bases, J lost 5 bases, and 17 bases lay in between. This CDR3 contains 14 residues. Here the CDR3 reads CASIVGPMFTEAFF. The CDR3 DNA reads TGTGCCAGCATTGTGGGCCCCATGTTTACTGAAGCTTTCTTT.

The chain recombines TRBV4-2 with TRBJ2-3; 11 bases agree with TRBD2. V lost 1 base, J lost 5 bases, and 2 bases stayed unmatched. Per germline, CDR1 LGHNA and CDR2 YNFKEQ. The CDR3 extends over 15 amino acids. In DNA form, the CDR3 reads TGTGCCAGCAGCCAAGTCACTAGCGGGGGAGATACGCAGTATTTT. It is translated as CASSQVTSGGDTQYF.

The V and J genes are TRBV2 and TRBJ2-7; 7 nucleotides line up with TRBD2. Germline V CDR1 and CDR2: SNHLY, FYNNEI. Losses at the gene ends were 4 bases for V and 9 bases for J; bases not matched to a gene: 12. This CDR3 is 14 amino acids long. The CDR3 spells CASSGQLGSGGQYF. In DNA form, the CDR3 reads TGTGCCAGCAGTGGGCAGTTGGGCTCGGGGGGGCAGTACTTC.

The rearrangement joins TRBV2 to TRBJ2-7; 9 nucleotides agree with TRBD2. Losses at the gene ends were 6 bases for V and 4 bases for J; bases not matched to a gene: 13. Germline V gene sequence: CDR1 SNHLY, CDR2 FYNNEI. The CDR3 extends over 16 amino acids. The CDR3 reads CASRLPGNSGSYEQYF. In nucleotides, the CDR3 is TGTGCCAGCAGACTCCCGGGTAATAGCGGGAGTTACGAGCAGTACTTC.

V gene TRBV28 combines with J gene TRBJ1-1; unclear D gene. Between the trimmed V and J ends, which lost 5 bases and 8 bases, there was a span of 12 bases. Germline CDR1 is MDHEN and CDR2 is SYDVKM. This CDR3 has 12 residues. CDR3 sequence reads: CASSLRAREAFF. DNA of the CDR3: TGTGCCAGCAGTCTCAGAGCGAGAGAAGCTTTCTTT. Variable domain in full (rest from reference TRBV28 and TRBJ1-1): DVKVTQSSRYLVKRTGEKVFLECVQDMDHENMFWYRQDPGLGLRLIYFSYDVKMKEKGDIPEGYSVSREKKERFSLILESASTNQTSMYLCASSLRAREAFFGQGTRLTVV.

The chain links TRBV9 to TRBJ2-1; D perhaps matches TRBD2 (5 bases). The CDR3 totals 14 residues. Trimming stripped 0 bases from V and 8 bases from J, with 12 bases between. CDR1 is SGDLS and CDR2 is YYNGEE in the germline V gene. The CDR3 spells CASSVAPSSDEQFF. The CDR3 DNA is TGTGCCAGCAGCGTAGCCCCTAGCTCGGATGAGCAGTTCTTC.

V gene TRBV6-6 combines with J gene TRBJ2-2; D gene ambiguous. V lost 5 bases and J 7 bases, leaving 8 bases between the germline ends. This CDR3 is 12 amino acids long. Germline CDR1 MNHNY, CDR2 SVGAGI (reference sequence). CDR3 nucleotide sequence: TGTGCCAGCAGTCCCACAATCGGGGAGCTGTTTTTT. It encodes CASSPTIGELFF.

The gene calls are TRBV7-2 and TRBJ1-4, with 7 bases lining up with TRBD1. The CDR3 covers 15 residues. The germline gives CDR1 SGHTA, CDR2 FQGNSA. Unmatched junction bases numbered 4, after V lost 4 bases and J lost 2 bases. The CDR3 loop reads CASSSGQATNEKLFF. The DNA of the CDR3 is TGTGCCAGCAGCTCAGGACAGGCCACTAATGAAAAACTGTTTTTT.